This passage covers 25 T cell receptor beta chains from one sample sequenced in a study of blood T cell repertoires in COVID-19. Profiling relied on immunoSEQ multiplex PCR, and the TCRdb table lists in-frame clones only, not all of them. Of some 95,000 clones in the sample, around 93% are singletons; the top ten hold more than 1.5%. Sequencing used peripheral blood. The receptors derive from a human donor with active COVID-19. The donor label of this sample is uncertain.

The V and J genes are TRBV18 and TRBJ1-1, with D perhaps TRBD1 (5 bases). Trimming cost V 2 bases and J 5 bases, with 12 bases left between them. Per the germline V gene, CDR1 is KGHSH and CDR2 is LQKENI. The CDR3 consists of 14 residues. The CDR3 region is CASSPTGSPTEAFF. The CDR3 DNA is TGTGCCAGCTCACCAACAGGATCGCCTACTGAAGCTTTCTTT.

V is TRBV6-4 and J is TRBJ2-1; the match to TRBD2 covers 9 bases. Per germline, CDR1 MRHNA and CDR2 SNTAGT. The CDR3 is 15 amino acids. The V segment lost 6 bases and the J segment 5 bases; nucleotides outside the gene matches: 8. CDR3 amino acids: CASRGDSGGNNEQFF. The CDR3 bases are TGTGCCAGCAGAGGGGACAGCGGGGGGAACAATGAGCAGTTCTTC.

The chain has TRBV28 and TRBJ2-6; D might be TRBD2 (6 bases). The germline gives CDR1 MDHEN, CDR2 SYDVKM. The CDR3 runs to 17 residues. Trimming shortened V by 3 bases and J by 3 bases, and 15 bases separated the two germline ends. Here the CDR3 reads CASSFGGMGIGANVLTF. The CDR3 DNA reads TGTGCCAGCAGTTTTGGGGGGATGGGCATTGGGGCCAACGTCCTGACTTTC.

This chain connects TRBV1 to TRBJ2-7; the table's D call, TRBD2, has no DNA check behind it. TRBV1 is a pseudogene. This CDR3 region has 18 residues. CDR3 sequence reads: CTSSQDRSRGLYYHEQYF. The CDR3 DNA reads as TGCACCAGCAGCCAAGATCGGAGTAGAGGGTTATACTACCACGAGCAGTACTTC.

The DNA of the CDR3 is TGCGCCAGCAGCGTCACAGGCCCCGGGAACACCGGGGAGCTGTTTTTT. It is translated as CASSVTGPGNTGELFF. The rearrangement joins TRBV5-1 to TRBJ2-2; TRBD1 might be the D (5 bases). Germline CDR1 SGHRS, CDR2 YFSETQ. This CDR3 contains 16 residues. Trimming removed 4 bases at V and 1 base at J, with 14 bases between.

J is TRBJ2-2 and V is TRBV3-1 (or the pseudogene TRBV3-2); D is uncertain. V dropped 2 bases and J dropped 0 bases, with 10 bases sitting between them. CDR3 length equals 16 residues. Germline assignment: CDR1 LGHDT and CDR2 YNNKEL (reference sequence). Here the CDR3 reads CASSQLPLANTGELFF. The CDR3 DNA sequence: TGTGCCAGCAGCCAACTTCCACTCGCGAACACCGGGGAGCTGTTTTTT.

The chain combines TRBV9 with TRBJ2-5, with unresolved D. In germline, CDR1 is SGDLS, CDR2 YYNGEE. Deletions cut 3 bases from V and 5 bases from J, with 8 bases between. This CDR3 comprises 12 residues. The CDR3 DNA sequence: TGTGCCAGCAGCGCGGGTGGGGAGACCCAGTACTTC. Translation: CASSAGGETQYF.

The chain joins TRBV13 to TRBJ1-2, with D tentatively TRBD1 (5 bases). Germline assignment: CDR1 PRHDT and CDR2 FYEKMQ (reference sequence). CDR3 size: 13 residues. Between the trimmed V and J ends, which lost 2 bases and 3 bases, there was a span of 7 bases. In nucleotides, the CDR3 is TGTGCCAGCAGCTTAAAGGGGTACTATGGCTACACCTTC. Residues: CASSLKGYYGYTF. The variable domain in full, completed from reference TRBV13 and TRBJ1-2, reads AAGVIQSPRHLIKEKRETATLKCYPIPRHDTVYWYQQGPGQDPQFLISFYEKMQSDKGSIPDRFSAQQFSDYHSELNMSSLELGDSALYFCASSLKGYYGYTFGSGTRLTVV.

DNA for the CDR3: TGTGCCAGCAGTGAATTAGAGAACACTGAAGCTTTCTTT. It specifies CASSELENTEAFF. The V and J genes are TRBV25-1 and TRBJ1-1; D is unclear. CDR3 length: 13 amino acids. Germline assignment: CDR1 MGHDK and CDR2 SYGVNS. V lost 1 base and J lost 1, with 4 bases in between.

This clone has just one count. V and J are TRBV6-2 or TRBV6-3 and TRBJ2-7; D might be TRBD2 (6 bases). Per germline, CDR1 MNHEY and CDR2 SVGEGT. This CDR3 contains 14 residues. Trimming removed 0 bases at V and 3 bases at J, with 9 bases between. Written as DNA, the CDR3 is TGTGCCAGCAGTTACTCCCAGGAGGGCTACGAGCAGTACTTC. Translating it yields CASSYSQEGYEQYF.

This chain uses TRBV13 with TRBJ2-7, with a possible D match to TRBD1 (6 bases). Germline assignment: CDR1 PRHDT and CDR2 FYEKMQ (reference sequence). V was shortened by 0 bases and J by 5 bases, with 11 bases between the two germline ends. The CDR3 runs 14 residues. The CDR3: CASSLGGAADEQYF. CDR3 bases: TGTGCCAGCAGCTTAGGGGGGGCGGCTGACGAGCAGTACTTC.

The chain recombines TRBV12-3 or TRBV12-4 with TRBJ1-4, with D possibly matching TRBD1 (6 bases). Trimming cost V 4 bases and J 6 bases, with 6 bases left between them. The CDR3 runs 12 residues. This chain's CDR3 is CASSYRDEKLFF. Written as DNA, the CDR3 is TGTGCCAGCAGTTACAGGGATGAAAAACTGTTTTTT.

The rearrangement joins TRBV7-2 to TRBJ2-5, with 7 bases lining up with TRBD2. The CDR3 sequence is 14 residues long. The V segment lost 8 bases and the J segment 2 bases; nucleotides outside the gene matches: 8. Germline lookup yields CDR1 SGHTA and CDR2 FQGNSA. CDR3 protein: CASLRGGAQETQYF. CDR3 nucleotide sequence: TGTGCCAGCCTGAGGGGAGGGGCTCAAGAGACCCAGTACTTC.

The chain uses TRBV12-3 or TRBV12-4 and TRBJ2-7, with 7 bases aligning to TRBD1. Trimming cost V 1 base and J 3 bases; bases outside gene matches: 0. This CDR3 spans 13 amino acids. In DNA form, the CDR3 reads TGTGCCAGCAGTTTAGGACAGGGCTACGAGCAGTACTTC. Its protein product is CASSLGQGYEQYF.

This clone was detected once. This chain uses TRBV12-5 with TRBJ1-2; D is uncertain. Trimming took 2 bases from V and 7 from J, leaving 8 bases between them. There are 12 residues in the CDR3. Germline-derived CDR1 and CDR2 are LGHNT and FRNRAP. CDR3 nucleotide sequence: TGTGCTAGTGGTTTGTCCGGAGGTGGCTACACCTTC. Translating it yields CASGLSGGGYTF.

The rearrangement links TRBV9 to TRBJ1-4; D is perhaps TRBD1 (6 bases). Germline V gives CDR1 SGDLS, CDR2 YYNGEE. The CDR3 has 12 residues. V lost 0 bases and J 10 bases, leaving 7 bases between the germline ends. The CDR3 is CASSVARGKLFF. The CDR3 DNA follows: TGTGCCAGCAGCGTAGCCAGGGGAAAACTGTTTTTT.

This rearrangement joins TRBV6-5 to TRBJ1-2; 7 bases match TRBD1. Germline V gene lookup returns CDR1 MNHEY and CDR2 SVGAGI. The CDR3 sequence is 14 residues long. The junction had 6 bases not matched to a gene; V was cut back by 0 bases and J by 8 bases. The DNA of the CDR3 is TGTGCCAGCAGTTACTCGGGACAGTGGGAAGGCTACACCTTC. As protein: CASSYSGQWEGYTF.

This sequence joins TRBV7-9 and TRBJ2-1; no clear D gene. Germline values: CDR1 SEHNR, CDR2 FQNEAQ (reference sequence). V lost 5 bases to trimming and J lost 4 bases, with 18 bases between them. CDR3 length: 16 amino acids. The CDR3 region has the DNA TGTGCCAGCAGCGCCAAGGTCAGGCCATTTTACAATGAGCAGTTCTTC. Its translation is CASSAKVRPFYNEQFF.

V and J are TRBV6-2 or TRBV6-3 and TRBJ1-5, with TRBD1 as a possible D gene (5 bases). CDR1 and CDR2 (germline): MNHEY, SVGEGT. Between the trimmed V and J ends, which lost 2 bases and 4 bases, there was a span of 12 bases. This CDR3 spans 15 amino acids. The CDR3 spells CASSYVRVGNQPQHF. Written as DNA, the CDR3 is TGTGCCAGCAGTTACGTCAGGGTGGGGAATCAGCCCCAGCATTTT.

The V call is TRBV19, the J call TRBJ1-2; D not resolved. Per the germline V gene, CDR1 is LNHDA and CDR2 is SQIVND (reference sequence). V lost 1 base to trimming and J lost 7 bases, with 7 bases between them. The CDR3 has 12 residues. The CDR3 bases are TGTGCCAGTAGTATAGTGGGCTCTGGCTACACCTTC. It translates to CASSIVGSGYTF.

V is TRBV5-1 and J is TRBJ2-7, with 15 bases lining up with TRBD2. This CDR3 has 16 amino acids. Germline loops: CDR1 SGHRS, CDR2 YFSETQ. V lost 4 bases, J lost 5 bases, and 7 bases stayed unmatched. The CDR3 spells CASSVGLAGGQDEQYF. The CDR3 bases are TGCGCCAGCAGCGTTGGACTAGCGGGGGGGCAAGACGAGCAGTACTTC.

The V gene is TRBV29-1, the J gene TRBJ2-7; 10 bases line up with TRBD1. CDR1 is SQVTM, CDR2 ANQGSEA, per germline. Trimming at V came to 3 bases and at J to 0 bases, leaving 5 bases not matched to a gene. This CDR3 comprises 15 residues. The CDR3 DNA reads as TGCAGCGTTGAGAGACAGGGGGCGAGCTCCTACGAGCAGTACTTC. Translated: CSVERQGASSYEQYF.

The CDR3 sequence is CASSPTPTAEQYF. CDR3 bases: TGTGCCAGCTCACCAACCCCGACAGCCGAGCAGTACTTC. The chain links TRBV18 to TRBJ2-7; weak D call: TRBD1 (5 bases). From germline, CDR1 is KGHSH and CDR2 LQKENI. CDR3 length equals 13 residues. Trimming pared 2 bases from V and 6 bases from J, leaving 11 bases between. Drawing the rest from reference TRBV18 and TRBJ2-7, the complete variable domain is NAGVMQNPRHLVRRRGQEARLRCSPMKGHSHVYWYRQLPEEGLKFMVYLQKENIIDESGMPKERFSAEFPKEGPSILRIQQVVRGDSAAYFCASSPTPTAEQYFGPGTRLTVT.

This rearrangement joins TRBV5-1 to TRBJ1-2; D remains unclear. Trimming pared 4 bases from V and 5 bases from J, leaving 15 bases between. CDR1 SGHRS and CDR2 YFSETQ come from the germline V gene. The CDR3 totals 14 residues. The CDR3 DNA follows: TGCGCCAGCAGCCCCGACGGGATCACATATGGCTACACCTTC. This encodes CASSPDGITYGYTF.

CDR3 sequence reads: CASSELRGADYGYTF. CDR3 in DNA: TGTGCCAGCAGTGAACTGCGGGGCGCGGACTATGGCTACACCTTC. The V gene is TRBV6-1, the J gene TRBJ1-2; D is possibly TRBD1 (5 bases). The CDR3 is 15 residues long. CDR1 MNHNS and CDR2 SASEGT come from the germline V gene. V shed 2 bases and J shed 3 bases, with 13 bases lying between them.